The present T cell receptor beta chain was sequenced within a study of CD8 T cells in Susac syndrome. With random hexamers, roughly 0.45 to 1 ug RNA was reverse transcribed. immunoSEQ multiplex PCR amplified TCR beta CDR3 across 54 Vbeta, 13 Jbeta. TCRdb reprocessed the immunoSEQ multiplex PCR reads via MiXCR and lists one record per CDR3 protein. The data contain hundreds of thousands of distinct CDR3 sequences, about nine tenths of them singletons. The patients serving as multiple sclerosis controls were treatment-naive. They had stable or active relapsing-remitting disease and fulfilled revised McDonald criteria. The authors negatively isolated CD8+ and CD4+ T cells and FACS-enriched TEMRA cells. The sequenced sample consisted of CD8+ T cells from PBMCs. The receptor was isolated from a human donor with multiple sclerosis.

The CDR3 nucleotides are TGTGCCAGCTCAAGGGTAGGGCGGCCAGAGACCCAGTACTTC. Translation: CASSRVGRPETQYF. The chain joins TRBV12-3 or TRBV12-4 to TRBJ2-5; D gene uncertain. The CDR3 is made up of 14 amino acids. Deletions cut 8 bases from V and 4 bases from J, with 17 bases between.